Each of the 19 T cell receptor beta chains below was sequenced from the same sample in a study of T cell responses to AZD1222 COVID-19 vaccine. Generated by immunoSEQ multiplex PCR, the TCRdb table keeps only in-frame clones and is missing some. The top ten clones hold roughly 5.9% of a sample with around 140,000 clones, over 85% of them seen once. The sequencing used peripheral blood, collected on day 0 of AZD1222 vaccination. The receptors stem from an adult in good health.

The rearrangement links TRBV18 to TRBJ1-5; TRBD1 aligns across 7 bases. The CDR3 length is 12 residues. CDR1 is KGHSH and CDR2 is LQKENI in the germline V gene. V shed 0 bases, J shed 11 bases, and the junction held 1 base outside the gene matches. The CDR3 reads CASSPPTGSQHF. In DNA form, the CDR3 reads TGTGCCAGCTCACCACCGACAGGGTCCCAGCATTTT. Based on the CDR3 plus reference TRBV18 and TRBJ1-5, the full variable domain is NAGVMQNPRHLVRRRGQEARLRCSPMKGHSHVYWYRQLPEEGLKFMVYLQKENIIDESGMPKERFSAEFPKEGPSILRIQQVVRGDSAAYFCASSPPTGSQHFGDGTRLSIL.

The rearrangement joins TRBV19 to TRBJ1-1; TRBD1 is a possible D gene (5 bases). Trimming removed 7 bases from V and 0 bases from J, with 6 bases in between. The CDR3 is made up of 12 amino acids. Germline lookup yields CDR1 LNHDA and CDR2 SQIVND (reference sequence). In DNA form, the CDR3 reads TGTGCCAGTAAAGGGGTGAACACTGAAGCTTTCTTT. This gives the protein CASKGVNTEAFF.

The chain has TRBV6-6 and TRBJ1-1; D may be TRBD1 (6 bases). The CDR3 sequence is 15 residues long. Germline lookup yields CDR1 MNHNY and CDR2 SVGAGI (reference sequence). Trimming shortened V by 4 bases and J by 4 bases, and 16 bases separated the two germline ends. This CDR3 reads CASSSSDRKGTEAFF. CDR3 coding DNA: TGTGCCAGCAGTTCCTCAGACAGGAAGGGCACTGAAGCTTTCTTT.

The rearrangement joins TRBV27 to TRBJ2-1, with no clear D. Looked up from germline, CDR1 is MNHEY and CDR2 is SMNVEV (reference sequence). Trimming shortened V by 7 bases and J by 0 bases, and 13 bases separated the two germline ends. The CDR3 runs 15 residues. The CDR3, as DNA: TGTGCCAGCACCAACATACTGAGCTCCTACAATGAGCAGTTCTTC. Its translation: CASTNILSSYNEQFF.

V usage is TRBV30 and J usage is TRBJ1-5; tentative D call: TRBD1 (5 bases). The ends were cut back, 0 bases at V and 4 bases at J, with 16 bases in the middle. The CDR3 has 16 residues. Germline V gene sequence: CDR1 GTSNPN, CDR2 SVGIG (reference sequence). CDR3 in amino acids: CAWSVWGQGINQPQHF. CDR3 in DNA: TGTGCCTGGAGTGTATGGGGTCAGGGAATTAATCAGCCCCAGCATTTT.

The chain is built from TRBV6-2 or TRBV6-3 and TRBJ1-1, with 7 bases matching TRBD1. Trimming took 2 bases from V and 0 from J; bases not matched to a gene: 3. CDR3 length: 15 amino acids. CDR1 and CDR2 (germline): MNHEY, SVGEGT. CDR3 loop: CASSYRGRLNTEAFF. CDR3 in DNA: TGTGCCAGCAGTTACAGGGGGCGTTTGAACACTGAAGCTTTCTTT.

The genes are TRBV16 and TRBJ1-3; D unclear. The CDR3 totals 12 residues. V was shortened by 2 bases and J by 5 bases, with 4 bases between the two germline ends. The germline CDR1 and CDR2 sequences are KGHSY and FQNENV. The CDR3 protein is CASSQQRNTIYF. CDR3 nucleotide sequence: TGTGCCAGCAGCCAACAAAGAAACACCATATATTTT.

The CDR3 loop reads CATRLAGSTDTQYF. Written as DNA, the CDR3 is TGTGCCACACGACTAGCGGGCAGCACAGATACGCAGTATTTT. V gene TRBV11-2 combines with J gene TRBJ2-3; TRBD2 aligns across 10 bases. J lost 0 bases, V lost 10 bases, and 4 bases had no gene match. The CDR3 length is 14 residues. Per germline, CDR1 SGHAT and CDR2 FQNNGV.

The sample holds a few counts of this clone. This chain links TRBV12-3 or TRBV12-4 with TRBJ2-1; D tentatively reads TRBD1 or TRBD2 (5 bases each). The V end was cut by 7 bases, the J end by 7 bases, with 14 bases between. The CDR3 sequence is 13 residues long. CDR3 amino acids: CASTTFEGNEQFF. CDR3 sequence (DNA): TGTGCCAGCACCACATTTGAGGGGAATGAGCAGTTCTTC.

The gene calls are TRBV28 and TRBJ2-5; 13 nucleotides line up with TRBD2. This CDR3 spans 15 amino acids. CDR1 is MDHEN, CDR2 SYDVKM, per germline. J was trimmed by 5 bases and V by 6 bases; bases with no gene match: 6. CDR3 sequence: CASSSGTSGKETQYF. The CDR3 coding sequence is TGTGCCAGCAGCTCCGGGACTAGCGGGAAGGAGACCCAGTACTTC.

The J gene is TRBJ2-7, the V gene TRBV27; 7 bases fit TRBD1. Germline CDR1 is MNHEY and CDR2 is SMNVEV (reference sequence). Unmatched junction bases numbered 10, after V lost 6 bases and J lost 5 bases. This CDR3 region has 14 residues. This chain's CDR3 is CASSQGQSTHEQYF. The CDR3 region has the DNA TGTGCCAGCAGCCAGGGACAGTCCACCCACGAGCAGTACTTC.

The gene calls are TRBV3-1 (or the pseudogene TRBV3-2) and TRBJ2-7, with 12 bases lining up with TRBD2. The trim removed 7 bases at V and 5 bases at J, leaving 6 bases unmatched. CDR1 is LGHDT and CDR2 is YNNKEL in the germline V gene (reference sequence). This CDR3 has 14 amino acids. The CDR3 protein is CASTLAGGPNEQYF. The CDR3 DNA reads TGTGCCAGCACTCTAGCGGGAGGGCCCAACGAGCAGTACTTC.

The gene calls are TRBV18 and TRBJ1-2, with D perhaps TRBD1 (5 bases). The V end was cut by 2 bases, the J end by 8 bases, with 15 bases between. Germline CDR1 reads KGHSH; CDR2 reads LQKENI. This CDR3 is built from 14 residues. The CDR3 DNA is TGTGCCAGCTCACCATCAGGGCCTGGCGCGGGCTACACCTTC. It encodes CASSPSGPGAGYTF.

The V gene is TRBV5-6, the J gene TRBJ1-2; TRBD1 might be the D (5 bases). The ends were cut back, 2 bases at V and 3 bases at J, with 14 bases in the middle. CDR1 and CDR2 from the germline V gene are SGHDT and YYEEEE. CDR3 length equals 15 residues. CDR3 protein: CASSFTIRGYYGYTF. CDR3 DNA: TGTGCCAGCAGCTTTACGATTCGGGGGTACTATGGCTACACCTTC. Drawing the rest from reference TRBV5-6 and TRBJ1-2, the complete variable domain is DAGVTQSPTHLIKTRGQQVTLRCSPKSGHDTVSWYQQALGQGPQFIFQYYEEEERQRGNFPDRFSGHQFPNYSSELNVNALLLGDSALYLCASSFTIRGYYGYTFGSGTRLTVV.

The chain combines TRBV7-9 with TRBJ2-1; TRBD2 aligns across 14 bases. The V gene end was trimmed by 5 bases and the J gene end by 8 bases; junction bases not matched to a gene: 5. CDR1 is SEHNR, CDR2 FQNEAQ, per germline (reference sequence). CDR3 size: 15 residues. The CDR3, as DNA: TGTGCCAGCAGCCCACGACTAGCGGGAGGGCATGAGCAGTTCTTC. Amino acid sequence: CASSPRLAGGHEQFF. Looking up the rest from reference TRBV7-9 and TRBJ2-1 gives the full variable domain: DTGVSQNPRHKITKRGQNVTFRCDPISEHNRLYWYRQTLGQGPEFLTYFQNEAQLEKSRLLSDRFSAERPKGSFSTLEIQRTEQGDSAMYLCASSPRLAGGHEQFFGPGTRLTVL.

V usage is TRBV10-1 and J usage is TRBJ2-1; no clear D gene. The CDR3 spans 14 residues. V was cut by 3 bases and J by 4 bases, with 10 bases left in between. In germline, CDR1 is WNHNN, CDR2 SYGVQD (reference sequence). CDR3 residues: CASSDGTVYNEQFF. Written as DNA, the CDR3 is TGCGCCAGCAGTGACGGAACGGTATACAATGAGCAGTTCTTC.

The genes are TRBV12-3 or TRBV12-4 and TRBJ2-2; D unresolved. This CDR3 region has 13 residues. V lost 7 bases and J lost 0, with 6 bases in between. CDR3 amino acids: CASMSANTGELFF. The CDR3 region has the DNA TGTGCCAGCATGTCCGCGAACACCGGGGAGCTGTTTTTT.

This chain's CDR3 is CASSLSGKSTDTQYF. As DNA, the CDR3 is TGTGCCAGCAGCTTGAGCGGGAAAAGCACAGATACGCAGTATTTT. V gene TRBV9 combines with J gene TRBJ2-3, with TRBD2 identical over 7 bases. Germline V gene sequence: CDR1 SGDLS, CDR2 YYNGEE. The trim removed 4 bases at V and 0 bases at J, leaving 5 bases unmatched. The CDR3 runs to 15 residues.

This clone was picked up one time. V and J are TRBV7-9 and TRBJ1-2; D not certain. CDR1 is SEHNR, CDR2 FQNEAQ, per germline (reference sequence). Deletions cut 3 bases from V and 7 bases from J, with 12 bases between. The CDR3 contains 13 residues. CDR3 sequence: CASSFGQKSGYTF. The CDR3 coding sequence is TGTGCCAGCAGCTTCGGTCAGAAGAGTGGCTACACCTTC.